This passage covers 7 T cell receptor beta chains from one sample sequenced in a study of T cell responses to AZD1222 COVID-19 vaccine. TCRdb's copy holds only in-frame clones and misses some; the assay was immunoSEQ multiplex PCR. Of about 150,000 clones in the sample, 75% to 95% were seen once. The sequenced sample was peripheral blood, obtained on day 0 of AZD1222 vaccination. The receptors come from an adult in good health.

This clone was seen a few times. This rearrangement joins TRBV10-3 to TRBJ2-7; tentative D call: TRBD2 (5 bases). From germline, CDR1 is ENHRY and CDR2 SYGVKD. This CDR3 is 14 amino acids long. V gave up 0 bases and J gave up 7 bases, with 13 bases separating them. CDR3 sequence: CAISESLGPGEQYF. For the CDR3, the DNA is TGTGCCATCAGTGAGTCCCTAGGGCCGGGAGAGCAGTACTTC.

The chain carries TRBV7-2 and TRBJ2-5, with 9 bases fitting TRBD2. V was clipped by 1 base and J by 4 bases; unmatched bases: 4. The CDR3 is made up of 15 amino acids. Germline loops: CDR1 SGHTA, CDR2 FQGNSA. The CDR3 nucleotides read TGTGCCAGCAGCTTAGGCGGGGGGGGTGTAGAGACCCAGTACTTC. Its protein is CASSLGGGGVETQYF.

The CDR3 bases are TGTGCCAGCAGTGCACCCGGGACAGGGGTGACAGATACGCAGTATTTT. Translated, it gives CASSAPGTGVTDTQYF. The chain carries TRBV9 and TRBJ2-3, with 10 bases aligning to TRBD1. CDR3 length equals 16 residues. With V trimmed by 5 bases and J by 3 bases, 9 bases remained unmatched. Germline V gives CDR1 SGDLS, CDR2 YYNGEE.

CDR3 amino acids: CASSRTGVSASGSKYEQYF. CDR3 sequence (DNA): TGTGCCAGTAGTCGAACAGGGGTTTCGGCTAGCGGGAGCAAATACGAGCAGTACTTC. The gene calls are TRBV19 and TRBJ2-7, with 10 bases that match TRBD2. This CDR3 has 19 amino acids. The germline CDR1 and CDR2 sequences are LNHDA and SQIVND (reference sequence). J gave up 4 bases and V 5 bases, and 20 bases lay outside the gene matches.

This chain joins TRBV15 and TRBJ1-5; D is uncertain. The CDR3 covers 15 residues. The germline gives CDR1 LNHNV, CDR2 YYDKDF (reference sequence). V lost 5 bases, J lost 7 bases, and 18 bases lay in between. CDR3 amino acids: CATSVEIGVRQPQHF. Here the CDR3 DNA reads TGTGCCACCAGCGTAGAGATCGGGGTCCGGCAGCCCCAGCATTTT.

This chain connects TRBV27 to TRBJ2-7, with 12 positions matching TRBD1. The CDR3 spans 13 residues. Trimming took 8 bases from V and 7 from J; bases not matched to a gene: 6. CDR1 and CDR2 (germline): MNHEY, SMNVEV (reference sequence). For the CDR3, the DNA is TGTGCCAGCTCCGGGACAGGGGGCCGTGAGCAGTACTTC. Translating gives CASSGTGGREQYF.

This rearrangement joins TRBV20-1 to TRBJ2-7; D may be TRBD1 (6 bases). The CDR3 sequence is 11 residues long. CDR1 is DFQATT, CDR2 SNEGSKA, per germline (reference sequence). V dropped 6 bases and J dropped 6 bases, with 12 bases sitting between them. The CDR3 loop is CSAKTGPEQYF. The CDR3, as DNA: TGCAGTGCGAAAACAGGGCCCGAGCAGTACTTC.